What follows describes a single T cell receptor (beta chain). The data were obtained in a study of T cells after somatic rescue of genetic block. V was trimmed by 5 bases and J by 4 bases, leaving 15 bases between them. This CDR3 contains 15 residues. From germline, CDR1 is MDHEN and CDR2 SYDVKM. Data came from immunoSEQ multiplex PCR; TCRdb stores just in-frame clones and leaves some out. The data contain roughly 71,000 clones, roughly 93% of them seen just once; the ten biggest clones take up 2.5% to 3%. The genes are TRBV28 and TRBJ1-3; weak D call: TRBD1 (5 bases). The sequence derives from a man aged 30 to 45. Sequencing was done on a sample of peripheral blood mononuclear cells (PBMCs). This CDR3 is CASSVLGTQGNTIYF. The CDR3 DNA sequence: TGTGCCAGCAGTGTACTCGGGACCCAAGGAAACACCATATATTTT.